This entry lists 8 T cell receptor beta chains sequenced from one sample in a study of blood T cell repertoires in COVID-19. Measured with immunoSEQ multiplex PCR; TCRdb has only the in-frame clones, and not every one. The table shows about 310,000 clones, with just under 90% occurring only once. Sequenced material: PBMCs or T cells enriched from blood (not recorded which). These receptors came from a woman aged 25-40 years who had recovered from COVID-19.

This clone was seen a handful of times. V usage is TRBV5-4 and J usage is TRBJ2-2, with 8 bases matching TRBD1. Germline loops: CDR1 SGHNT, CDR2 YYREEE (reference sequence). CDR3 size: 16 residues. Losses at the gene ends were 1 base for V and 1 base for J; bases not matched to a gene: 3. This CDR3 is CASSLFDRGNTGELFF. In DNA form, the CDR3 reads TGTGCCAGCAGCTTGTTCGACAGGGGGAACACCGGGGAGCTGTTTTTT.

This chain uses TRBV6-5 with TRBJ2-7; TRBD1 matches 8 bases. The J segment lost 6 bases and the V segment lost 2 bases, leaving 6 bases of the junction unmatched. This CDR3 comprises 14 residues. CDR1 and CDR2 from the germline V gene are MNHEY and SVGAGI. CDR3 amino acids: CASSYEDRDTEQYF. CDR3 nucleotide sequence: TGTGCCAGCAGTTACGAGGACAGGGATACCGAGCAGTACTTC.

The chain recombines TRBV5-1 with TRBJ1-2; TRBD1 matches 9 bases. Germline V CDR1 and CDR2: SGHRS, YFSETQ. Germline trimming cut 4 bases from V and 3 bases from J; bases unmatched to any gene: 10. The CDR3 loop spans 16 amino acids. CDR3 residues: CASSDGQGPSYYGYTF. The DNA of the CDR3 is TGCGCCAGCAGCGATGGACAGGGGCCCTCCTACTATGGCTACACCTTC.

CDR3 sequence reads: CASSQGTGGASNEQYF. The CDR3 DNA reads as TGCGCCAGCAGCCAAGGGACAGGGGGCGCTTCCAACGAGCAGTACTTC. The chain couples TRBV4-3 to TRBJ2-7, with 11 bases identical to TRBD1. Germline CDR1 LGHNA, CDR2 YSLEER. V trimming: 1 base; J trimming: 5 bases; junction bases outside the gene matches: 7. The CDR3 runs to 16 residues.

This chain links TRBV29-1 with TRBJ1-1, with D possibly TRBD1 on 5 matching bases. From germline, CDR1 is SQVTM and CDR2 ANQGSEA. This CDR3 is built from 13 residues. V was cut by 0 bases and J by 8 bases, with 13 bases left in between. The CDR3 DNA is TGCAGCGTTGAAGATCGAAATAGGGGAGAAGCTTTCTTT. Encoded protein: CSVEDRNRGEAFF.

This chain's CDR3 is CASSFGAGVISYEQYF. Here the CDR3 DNA reads TGTGCCAGCAGTTTCGGTGCGGGAGTGATCTCCTACGAGCAGTACTTC. V gene TRBV28 combines with J gene TRBJ2-7; TRBD2 agrees at 7 bases. The CDR3 runs to 16 residues. Trimming removed 3 bases from V and 0 bases from J; junction bases left unmatched: 8. Germline CDR1 and CDR2: MDHEN and SYDVKM.

The rearrangement links TRBV7-9 to TRBJ2-2, with TRBD2 matching 10 bases. V gave up 1 base and J gave up 6 bases; unmatched junction bases: 2. The CDR3 has 15 amino acids. Germline CDR1 is SEHNR and CDR2 is FQNEAQ (reference sequence). CDR3 protein: CASSLVLAGAGELFF. The CDR3 nucleotides are TGTGCCAGCAGCTTAGTGCTAGCGGGAGCCGGGGAGCTGTTTTTT.

V gene TRBV6-5 combines with J gene TRBJ1-1; D gene uncertain. CDR3 length: 12 residues. V shed 5 bases and J shed 5 bases, with 9 bases lying between them. The germline gives CDR1 MNHEY, CDR2 SVGAGI. CDR3 region: CASSLGETEAFF. CDR3 bases: TGTGCCAGCAGTCTCGGGGAAACTGAAGCTTTCTTT.